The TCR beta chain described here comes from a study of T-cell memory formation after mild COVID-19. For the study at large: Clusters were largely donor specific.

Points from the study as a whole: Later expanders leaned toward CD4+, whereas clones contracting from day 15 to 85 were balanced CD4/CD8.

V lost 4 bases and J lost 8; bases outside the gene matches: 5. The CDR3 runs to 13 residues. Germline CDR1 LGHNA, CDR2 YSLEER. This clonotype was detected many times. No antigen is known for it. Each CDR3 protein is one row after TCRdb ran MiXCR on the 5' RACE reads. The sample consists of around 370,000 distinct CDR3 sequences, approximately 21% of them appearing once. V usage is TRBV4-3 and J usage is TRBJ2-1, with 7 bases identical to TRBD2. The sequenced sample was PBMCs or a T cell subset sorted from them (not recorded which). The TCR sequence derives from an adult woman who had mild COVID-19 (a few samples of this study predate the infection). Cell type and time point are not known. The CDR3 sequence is CASSLTGGYEQFF. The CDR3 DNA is TGCGCCAGCAGCCTAACGGGAGGCTATGAGCAGTTCTTC.